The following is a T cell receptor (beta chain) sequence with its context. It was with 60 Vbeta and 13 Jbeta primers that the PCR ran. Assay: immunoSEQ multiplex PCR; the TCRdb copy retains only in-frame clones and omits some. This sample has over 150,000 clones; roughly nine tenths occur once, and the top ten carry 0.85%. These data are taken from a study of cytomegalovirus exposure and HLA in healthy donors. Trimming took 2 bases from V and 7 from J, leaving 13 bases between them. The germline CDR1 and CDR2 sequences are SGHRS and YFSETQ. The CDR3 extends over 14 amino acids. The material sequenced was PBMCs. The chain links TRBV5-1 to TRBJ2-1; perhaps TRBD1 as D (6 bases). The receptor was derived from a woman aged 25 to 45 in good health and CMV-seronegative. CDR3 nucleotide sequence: TGCGCCAGCAGCTTCATGCTCCAGGGGAATGAGCAGTTCTTC. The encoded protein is CASSFMLQGNEQFF.